This TCR beta chain was obtained from a study of T cell repertoires in cytomegalovirus infection. Germline loops: CDR1 MNHEY, CDR2 SVGEGT. This CDR3 region has 13 residues. V was cut by 4 bases and J by 4 bases, with 10 bases left in between. TCRdb fed the reads into MiXCR, producing one record per CDR3 protein. The sample lists fewer than 650,000 distinct CDR3 sequences; 40% were seen once. In regard to this clonotype: Its matching antigen is unknown.

The chain employs TRBV6-2 or TRBV6-3 and TRBJ2-5; D possibly corresponds to TRBD2 (6 bases). This TCR came from a human donor in good health (CMV status not recorded). Some clones in this sample may be carry-over from other donors' samples. This material consisted of cultured PBMCs, taken from culture after CMV antigen stimulation. The CDR3: CASSWEARETQYF. For the CDR3, the DNA is TGTGCCAGCAGTTGGGAGGCCAGAGAGACCCAGTACTTC.